Presented here are 25 T cell receptor beta chains from one specimen sequenced in a study of blood T cell repertoires in COVID-19 (dated by TCRdb to 2020 to 2021). The library relied on the immunoSEQ multiplex PCR assay. TCRdb took over this immuneACCESS table, retaining in-frame rearrangements with V and J assigned. Such tables are incomplete; in checked studies, under half of the missing clones stem from an unresolved V gene, and the remainder is unexplained. In this sample the table shows about 430,000 clones, 85% to 90% of which occur a single time. 1.1% of the sample is in the top ten clones. Sequenced sample: PBMCs or T cells enriched from blood (not recorded which). These TCRs come from a man aged 30 to 45 who had recovered from COVID-19.

V usage is TRBV15 and J usage is TRBJ2-7; 7 nucleotides agree with TRBD1. V trimming: 5 bases; J trimming: 0 bases; junction bases outside the gene matches: 7. CDR1 is LNHNV and CDR2 is YYDKDF in the germline V gene (reference sequence). This CDR3 has 15 residues. The chain's CDR3 is CATSFMTGSSYEQYF. The CDR3 DNA reads TGTGCCACCAGCTTCATGACAGGGAGCTCCTACGAGCAGTACTTC. The full variable domain, completed using reference TRBV15 and TRBJ2-7, is DAMVIQNPRYQVTQFGKPVTLSCSQTLNHNVMYWYQQKSSQAPKLLFHYYDKDFNNEADTPDNFQSRRPNTSFCFLDIRSPGLGDTAMYLCATSFMTGSSYEQYFGPGTRLTVT.

V usage is TRBV27 and J usage is TRBJ2-4; possibly TRBD1 or TRBD2 for D (5 bases each). The CDR3 sequence is 11 residues long. Germline V gene sequence: CDR1 MNHEY, CDR2 SMNVEV (reference sequence). V lost 10 bases and J 5 bases, leaving 9 bases between the germline ends. The CDR3 DNA reads as TGTGCCATCAGAGGGGAAAACATTCAGTACTTC. Its protein product is CAIRGENIQYF.

J is TRBJ2-2 and V is TRBV28; 8 positions agree with TRBD2. The CDR3 is made up of 17 amino acids. Trimming cost V 2 bases and J 0 bases; bases outside gene matches: 5. Per germline, CDR1 MDHEN and CDR2 SYDVKM. CDR3 amino acids: CASSLGSLAANTGELFF. Here the CDR3 DNA reads TGTGCCAGCAGTTTAGGTTCACTAGCGGCGAACACCGGGGAGCTGTTTTTT.

The genes are TRBV6-5 and TRBJ1-1; TRBD1 matches 8 bases. Germline loops: CDR1 MNHEY, CDR2 SVGAGI. The J segment lost 3 bases and the V segment lost 10 bases, leaving 10 bases of the junction unmatched. This CDR3 spans 14 amino acids. CDR3: CATRPGGVDTEAFF. CDR3 sequence (DNA): TGTGCCACCCGGCCAGGGGGCGTAGACACTGAAGCTTTCTTT.

Only one count was recorded for this clone. This chain connects TRBV4-1 to TRBJ1-5; D remains ambiguous. Germline V gives CDR1 MGHRA, CDR2 YSYEKL. Deletions cut 1 base from V and 0 bases from J, with 10 bases between. This CDR3 has 16 residues. CDR3 protein: CASSQAAGDSNQPQHF. The CDR3 DNA reads as TGCGCCAGCAGCCAAGCAGCCGGAGATAGCAATCAGCCCCAGCATTTT.

The chain links TRBV7-8 to TRBJ2-1, with 9 bases aligning to TRBD2. Germline V gene sequence: CDR1 SGHVS, CDR2 FQNEAQ. The CDR3 length is 18 residues. J gave up 7 bases and V 5 bases, and 18 bases lay outside the gene matches. CDR3 nucleotides: TGTGCCAGCAGCCCCCACGCTGGGATTAGCGGGAGATGGAATGAGCAGTTCTTC. Protein sequence: CASSPHAGISGRWNEQFF. The full variable domain, with the rest looked up from reference TRBV7-8 and TRBJ2-1, is GAGVSQSPRYKVAKRGQDVALRCDPISGHVSLFWYQQALGQGPEFLTYFQNEAQLDKSGLPSDRFFAERPEGSVSTLKIQRTQQEDSAVYLCASSPHAGISGRWNEQFFGPGTRLTVL.

The chain has TRBV6-5 and TRBJ1-2; D not resolved. The germline V gene encodes CDR1 MNHEY and CDR2 SVGAGI. Trimming stripped 6 bases from V and 5 bases from J, with 7 bases between. The CDR3 has 11 residues. CDR3 amino acids: CASSDIYGYTF. CDR3 DNA sequence: TGTGCCAGCAGCGACATTTATGGCTACACCTTC.

This chain uses TRBV7-9 with TRBJ2-7; a possible D gene is TRBD1 (5 bases). This CDR3 comprises 15 residues. V was clipped by 2 bases and J by 3 bases, with 14 bases between them. Germline loops: CDR1 SEHNR, CDR2 FQNEAQ (reference sequence). DNA for the CDR3: TGTGCCAGCAGCTTAAAAAATGACAGATACTACGAGCAGTACTTC. Translating it yields CASSLKNDRYYEQYF.

This chain joins TRBV6-4 and TRBJ1-2; TRBD1 is a possible D gene (5 bases). Germline-derived CDR1 and CDR2 are MRHNA and SNTAGT. The germline V and J ends were trimmed by 6 bases and 7 bases, with 9 bases remaining between them. The CDR3 totals 11 residues. In DNA form, the CDR3 reads TGTGCCAGCAGGGGGCCGAGTGGCTACACCTTC. It specifies CASRGPSGYTF.

The chain carries TRBV12-3 or TRBV12-4 and TRBJ2-1; D is ambiguous. V gave up 2 bases and J gave up 10 bases, with 6 bases separating them. CDR3 length: 11 amino acids. CDR3 sequence (DNA): TGTGCCAGCAGTTTATCCTACGAGCAGTTCTTC. This translates into CASSLSYEQFF.

The J gene is TRBJ1-1, the V gene TRBV12-5, with D possibly matching TRBD1 (5 bases). With 2 bases removed from V and 4 bases from J, the gap between germline ends came to 26 bases. This CDR3 contains 19 residues. Germline V gives CDR1 LGHNT, CDR2 FRNRAP. The CDR3 DNA reads as TGTGCTAGTGGTTTGCCAAAAACCCTGGGACGGGGAGCGGGCACTGAAGCTTTCTTT. This encodes CASGLPKTLGRGAGTEAFF.

The chain employs TRBV18 and TRBJ1-5; 10 positions agree with TRBD1. The J segment lost 2 bases and the V segment lost 4 bases, leaving 5 bases of the junction unmatched. CDR1 is KGHSH and CDR2 is LQKENI in the germline V gene. The CDR3 sequence is 16 residues long. The CDR3 sequence: CASSQDRGIGNQPQHF. In DNA, the CDR3 is TGTGCCAGCTCACAGGACAGGGGGATTGGCAATCAGCCCCAGCATTTT.

V gene TRBV28 combines with J gene TRBJ1-3; D is unresolved. Germline values: CDR1 MDHEN, CDR2 SYDVKM. CDR3 length: 15 amino acids. Trimming left V 4 bases short and J 4 bases short, with 14 bases between. CDR3 amino acids: CASSSAAASGNTIYF. CDR3 nucleotides: TGTGCCAGCAGTTCCGCGGCGGCCTCGGGAAACACCATATATTTT. The complete variable domain, with remaining parts taken from reference TRBV28 and TRBJ1-3, reads DVKVTQSSRYLVKRTGEKVFLECVQDMDHENMFWYRQDPGLGLRLIYFSYDVKMKEKGDIPEGYSVSREKKERFSLILESASTNQTSMYLCASSSAAASGNTIYFGEGSWLTVV.

This chain joins TRBV10-2 and TRBJ2-7; 11 bases line up with TRBD2. Looked up from germline, CDR1 is WSHSY and CDR2 is SAAADI. Trimming cost V 0 bases and J 5 bases; bases outside gene matches: 6. This CDR3 comprises 16 residues. Here the CDR3 reads CASSESSGRGRNEQYF. The CDR3 DNA reads TGCGCCAGCAGTGAGTCTAGCGGGAGGGGCAGGAACGAGCAGTACTTC.

The chain is built from TRBV28 and TRBJ1-5, with D maybe TRBD1 (5 bases). Germline lookup yields CDR1 MDHEN and CDR2 SYDVKM. Trimming stripped 9 bases from V and 4 bases from J, with 19 bases between. The CDR3 contains 15 residues. The CDR3 reads CASRPGNFENQPQHF. Written as DNA, the CDR3 is TGTGCCAGTCGCCCAGGGAATTTCGAGAATCAGCCCCAGCATTTT.

The CDR3 loop reads CASSWTGDGYEQYF. CDR3 in DNA: TGCGCCAGCAGCTGGACGGGGGACGGCTACGAGCAGTACTTC. J is TRBJ2-7 and V is TRBV5-1; D perhaps matches TRBD2 (6 bases). V was pared by 3 bases and J by 3 bases, with 13 bases between. The germline gives CDR1 SGHRS, CDR2 YFSETQ. The CDR3 has 14 residues.

This clone was picked up a small number of times. The gene calls are TRBV28 and TRBJ1-5; D remains unclear. This CDR3 has 16 residues. Looked up from germline, CDR1 is MDHEN and CDR2 is SYDVKM. Trimming removed 3 bases at V and 3 bases at J, with 15 bases between. The DNA of the CDR3 is TGTGCCAGCAGTTTCCCGGGTTTGTCACCCAATCAGCCCCAGCATTTT. Translating gives CASSFPGLSPNQPQHF.

This clone was seen a handful of times. The CDR3 sequence: CASSQALKRNTGELFF. The CDR3 region has the DNA TGCGCCAGCAGCCAAGCACTTAAGCGGAACACCGGGGAGCTGTTTTTT. V gene TRBV4-1 combines with J gene TRBJ2-2; D ambiguous. The ends were cut back, 1 base at V and 1 base at J, with 10 bases in the middle. The germline CDR1 and CDR2 sequences are MGHRA and YSYEKL. CDR3 length: 16 residues.

V is TRBV12-3 or TRBV12-4 and J is TRBJ1-2; tentative D call: TRBD1 (5 bases). V gave up 3 bases and J gave up 5 bases, with 10 bases separating them. This CDR3 has 13 amino acids. The CDR3 loop is CASSLEGPYGYTF. CDR3 in DNA: TGTGCCAGCAGTTTGGAGGGGCCGTATGGCTACACCTTC.

Here the CDR3 reads CASSILAGGTYEQYF. As DNA, the CDR3 is TGTGCCAGTAGTATACTAGCGGGAGGGACCTACGAGCAGTACTTC. The V call is TRBV19, the J call TRBJ2-7, with TRBD2 identical over 12 bases. V lost 2 bases, J lost 2 bases, and 1 base stayed unmatched. The CDR3 runs to 15 residues. The germline CDR1 and CDR2 sequences are LNHDA and SQIVND (reference sequence).

V gene TRBV27 combines with J gene TRBJ1-1; D perhaps matches TRBD1 (6 bases). Germline V gives CDR1 MNHEY, CDR2 SMNVEV (reference sequence). V was cut by 0 bases and J by 5 bases, with 13 bases left in between. The CDR3 is 15 residues long. The CDR3 DNA reads TGTGCCAGCAGTTTATCGATAGGGGGTGAAACTGAAGCTTTCTTT. Translated: CASSLSIGGETEAFF.

The V and J genes are TRBV3-1 (or the pseudogene TRBV3-2) and TRBJ1-5; TRBD1 matches at 11 bases. Germline V CDR1 and CDR2: LGHDT, YNNKEL (reference sequence). CDR3 length: 16 amino acids. Germline trimming cut 3 bases from V and 5 bases from J; bases unmatched to any gene: 6. CDR3 sequence (DNA): TGTGCCAGCAGCCAGGGTGGGACAGGGGGATATCAGCCCCAGCATTTT. Amino acids: CASSQGGTGGYQPQHF.

V usage is TRBV19 and J usage is TRBJ2-7; the D gene is possibly TRBD1 (7 bases). This CDR3 contains 13 residues. The germline V and J ends were trimmed by 4 bases and 4 bases, with 11 bases remaining between them. CDR1 and CDR2 (germline): LNHDA, SQIVND (reference sequence). The CDR3 nucleotides are TGTGCCAGTAGTAGTTCAGGGGGGTACGAGCAGTACTTC. Protein sequence: CASSSSGGYEQYF.

This chain links TRBV7-6 with TRBJ2-7, with unresolved D. Trimming left V 4 bases short and J 7 bases short, with 14 bases between. Germline CDR1 reads SGHVS; CDR2 reads FNYEAQ. This CDR3 is 13 amino acids long. CDR3 bases: TGTGCCAGCAGCTCTCAGGTACTGGAAGAGCAGTACTTC. Its protein product is CASSSQVLEEQYF.

J is TRBJ2-7 and V is TRBV10-1; 9 bases fit TRBD1. Trimming cost V 6 bases and J 5 bases; bases outside gene matches: 8. The CDR3 covers 14 residues. Germline CDR1 reads WNHNN; CDR2 reads SYGVQD (reference sequence). CDR3 residues: CASSLQGAGNEQYF. DNA of the CDR3: TGCGCCAGCAGCCTACAGGGGGCAGGGAACGAGCAGTACTTC.